This is a list of T cell receptor beta chains from one sample in a study of shared clonotypes between healthy human individuals. Sequencing was performed with immunoSEQ multiplex PCR; in TCRdb, only in-frame clones are kept and a portion is missing. Of some 1,100,000 clones listed, around 78% are singletons. Material for sequencing was memory CD4+ T cells from PBMCs. All receptors come from a man younger than 35 in good health. Some clones in this sample may be carry-over from other donors' samples. The CDR3 runs from the conserved cysteine through the conserved F or W. D genes are given only for firm matches. Only part of the rows carry a size: once, few, many, or a class if the clone is expanded.

D gene: -
V gene: TRBV10-2
J gene: TRBJ2-3
clone size: few
CDR3 DNA: TGCGCCAGCAGTGGACAGGGCACAGATACGCAGTATTTT
CDR3 protein: CASSGQGTDTQYF

D gene: -
V gene: TRBV7-9
J gene: TRBJ2-6
clone size: -
CDR3 DNA: TGTGCCTGCTCCGGCCGAGAGGGCCTCTCTGGGGCCAACGTCCTGACTTTC
CDR3 protein: CACSGREGLSGANVLTF

D gene: TRBD2
V gene: TRBV7-3
J gene: TRBJ2-3
clone size: -
CDR3 DNA: TGTGCCAGCAGTCGGGGGGGAGCCACAGATACGCAGTATTTT
CDR3 protein: CASSRGGATDTQYF

D gene: TRBD1
V gene: TRBV2
J gene: TRBJ1-4
clone size: once
CDR3 DNA: TGTGCCACGCAACGGACAGGGCAAAGCGAAAAACTGTTTTTT
CDR3 protein: CATQRTGQSEKLFF

D gene: TRBD1
V gene: TRBV19
J gene: TRBJ1-5
clone size: -
CDR3 DNA: TGTGCCAGTAGGTGGGGACAGGGGATCCAGCCCCAGCATTTT
CDR3 protein: CASRWGQGIQPQHF

D gene: TRBD2
V gene: TRBV16
J gene: TRBJ2-4
clone size: -
CDR3 DNA: TGTGCCAGCAGCCAGGGGCTAGCGGAAAACATTCAGTACTTC
CDR3 protein: CASSQGLAENIQYF

D gene: -
V gene: TRBV15
J gene: TRBJ2-6
clone size: -
CDR3 DNA: TGTGCCACCTCAGTCTCTGGGGCCAACGTCCTGACTTTC
CDR3 protein: CATSVSGANVLTF

D gene: -
V gene: TRBV2
J gene: TRBJ1-5
clone size: -
CDR3 DNA: TGTGCCAGCAGTGAGTACGGCAGCAGTTGGCCCCAGCATTTT
CDR3 protein: CASSEYGSSWPQHF

D gene: TRBD1
V gene: TRBV15
J gene: TRBJ1-5
clone size: few
CDR3 DNA: TGTGCCACCAGTCGCGGACAGGGGGGTATTCTTAGCAATCAGCCCCAGCATTTT
CDR3 protein: CATSRGQGGILSNQPQHF

D gene: -
V gene: TRBV2
J gene: TRBJ2-7
clone size: few
CDR3 DNA: TGTGCCAGCAGAGAAGACAGCTACGAGCAGTACTTC
CDR3 protein: CASREDSYEQYF

D gene: -
V gene: TRBV5-1
J gene: TRBJ2-2
clone size: once
CDR3 DNA: TGCGCCAGCAGCTTGTGGATCGGGGAGAACACCGGGGAGCTGTTTTTT
CDR3 protein: CASSLWIGENTGELFF

D gene: -
V gene: TRBV7-2
J gene: TRBJ2-5
clone size: -
CDR3 DNA: TGTGCCAGCAGCTTAGTTTTGTACCGGGGCCAAGAGACCCAGTACTTC
CDR3 protein: CASSLVLYRGQETQYF

D gene: TRBD1
V gene: TRBV6-1
J gene: TRBJ1-4
clone size: once
CDR3 DNA: TGTGCCAGCAGGTGGGGACAGGGGAATGAAAAACTGTTTTTT
CDR3 protein: CASRWGQGNEKLFF

D gene: -
V gene: TRBV2
J gene: TRBJ2-7
clone size: -
CDR3 DNA: TGTGCCAGCAGTGAAACTGGGACTCCCTTGGGGCACGAGCAGTACTTC
CDR3 protein: CASSETGTPLGHEQYF

D gene: -
V gene: TRBV2
J gene: TRBJ2-2
clone size: once
CDR3 DNA: TGTGCCAGCAGTGTCCGGCGGACAGGGAGGGTTGGAACCGGGGAGCTGTTTTTT
CDR3 protein: CASSVRRTGRVGTGELFF

D gene: -
V gene: TRBV5-4
J gene: TRBJ1-3
clone size: -
CDR3 DNA: TGTGCCAGCAGCTTGGAACGGTTGGGATCCTCTGGAAACACCATATATTTT
CDR3 protein: CASSLERLGSSGNTIYF

D gene: TRBD1
V gene: TRBV28
J gene: TRBJ2-7
clone size: -
CDR3 DNA: TGTGCCAGCAGTTCCCCAGGACAGGGTGCCTACGAGCAGTACTTC
CDR3 protein: CASSSPGQGAYEQYF